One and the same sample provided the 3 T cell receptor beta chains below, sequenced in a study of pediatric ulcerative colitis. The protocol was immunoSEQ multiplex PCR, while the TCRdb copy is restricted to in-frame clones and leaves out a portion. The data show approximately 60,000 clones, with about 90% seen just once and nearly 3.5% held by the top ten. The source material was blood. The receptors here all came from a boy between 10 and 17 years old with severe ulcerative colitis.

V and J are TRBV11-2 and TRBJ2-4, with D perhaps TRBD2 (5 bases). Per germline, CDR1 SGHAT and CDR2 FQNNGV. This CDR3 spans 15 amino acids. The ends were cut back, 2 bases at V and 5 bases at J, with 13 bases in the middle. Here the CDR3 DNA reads TGTGCCAGCAGCTTACCCATTTGGACTCAAAACATTCAGTACTTC. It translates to CASSLPIWTQNIQYF. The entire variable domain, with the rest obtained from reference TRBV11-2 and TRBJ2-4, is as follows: EAGVAQSPRYKIIEKRQSVAFWCNPISGHATLYWYQQILGQGPKLLIQFQNNGVVDDSQLPKDRFSAERLKGVDSTLKIQPAKLEDSAVYLCASSLPIWTQNIQYFGAGTRLSVL.

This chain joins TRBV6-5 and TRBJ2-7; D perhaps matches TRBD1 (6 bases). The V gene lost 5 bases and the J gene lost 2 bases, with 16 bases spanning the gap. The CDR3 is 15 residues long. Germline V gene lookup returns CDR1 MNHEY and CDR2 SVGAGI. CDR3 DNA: TGTGCCAGCAGTGGCAGGGGAGTGAGTGCCTACGAGCAGTACTTC. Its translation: CASSGRGVSAYEQYF.

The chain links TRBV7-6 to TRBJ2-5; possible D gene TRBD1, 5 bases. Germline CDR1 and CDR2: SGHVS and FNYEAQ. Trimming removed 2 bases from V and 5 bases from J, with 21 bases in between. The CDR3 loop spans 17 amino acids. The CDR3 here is CASSLQGLKFSGETQYF. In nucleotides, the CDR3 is TGTGCCAGCAGCTTACAGGGTTTAAAATTTAGTGGGGAGACCCAGTACTTC. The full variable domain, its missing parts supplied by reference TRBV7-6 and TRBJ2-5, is GAGVSQSPRYKVTKRGQDVALRCDPISGHVSLYWYRQALGQGPEFLTYFNYEAQQDKSGLPNDRFSAERPEGSISTLTIQRTEQRDSAMYRCASSLQGLKFSGETQYFGPGTRLLVL.